This T cell receptor (beta chain) was identified in a study of cytomegalovirus exposure and HLA in healthy donors. The wider study: From donors who were HLA-typed, an early data release held approximately 80 million unique TCRs. Study outcomes and limitations: Available immune exposure information covered CMV serostatus only.

On this clone: The antigen is undetermined.

A multiplex PCR was run with 60 Vbeta primers and 13 Jbeta primers. Method: immunoSEQ multiplex PCR; TCRdb's copy keeps in-frame clones and lacks some. The ten most abundant clones cover about 3.5% of a sample with fewer than 110,000 clones. The specimen was PBMCs. The source is a man aged 35 to 55 in good health and CMV-seronegative.

The CDR3 reads CASSVGDSTDTQYF. The CDR3 nucleotides are TGTGCCAGCAGCGTAGGCGATAGCACAGATACGCAGTATTTT. The rearrangement joins TRBV9 to TRBJ2-3; D gene unclear. V lost 0 bases, J lost 0 bases, and 5 bases lay in between. CDR1 is SGDLS and CDR2 is YYNGEE in the germline V gene. The CDR3 length is 14 residues.